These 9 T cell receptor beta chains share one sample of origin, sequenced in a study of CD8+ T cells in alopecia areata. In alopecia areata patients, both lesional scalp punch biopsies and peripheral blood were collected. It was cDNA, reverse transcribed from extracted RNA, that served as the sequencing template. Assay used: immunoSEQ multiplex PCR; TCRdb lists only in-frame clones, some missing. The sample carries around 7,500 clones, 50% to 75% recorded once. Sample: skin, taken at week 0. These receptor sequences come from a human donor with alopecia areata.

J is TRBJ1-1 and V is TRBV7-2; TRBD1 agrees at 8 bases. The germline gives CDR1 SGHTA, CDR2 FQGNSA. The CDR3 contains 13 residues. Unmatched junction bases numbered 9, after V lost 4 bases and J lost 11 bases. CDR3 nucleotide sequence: TGTGCCAGCAGCTCGGACAGGGTGGGGAATGCTTTCTTT. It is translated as CASSSDRVGNAFF.

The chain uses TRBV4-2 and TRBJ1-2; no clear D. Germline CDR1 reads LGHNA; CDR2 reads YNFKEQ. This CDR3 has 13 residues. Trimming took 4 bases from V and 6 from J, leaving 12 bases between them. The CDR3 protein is CASSLRGDDGYTF. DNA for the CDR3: TGTGCCAGCAGCCTGCGCGGGGATGATGGCTACACCTTC.

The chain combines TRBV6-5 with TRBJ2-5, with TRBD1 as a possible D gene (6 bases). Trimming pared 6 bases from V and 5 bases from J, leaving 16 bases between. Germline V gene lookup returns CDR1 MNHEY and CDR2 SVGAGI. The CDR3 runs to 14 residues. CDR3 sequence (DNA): TGTGCCAGCAGAGAACAGGGAAGCAGCGAGACCCAGTACTTC. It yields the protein CASREQGSSETQYF.

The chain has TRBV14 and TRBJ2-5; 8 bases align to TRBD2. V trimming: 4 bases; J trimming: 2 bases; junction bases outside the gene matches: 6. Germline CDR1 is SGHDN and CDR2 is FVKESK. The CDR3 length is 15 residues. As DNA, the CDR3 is TGTGCCAGCAGCCGCGGGGGGCCCCGACAAGAGACCCAGTACTTC. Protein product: CASSRGGPRQETQYF.

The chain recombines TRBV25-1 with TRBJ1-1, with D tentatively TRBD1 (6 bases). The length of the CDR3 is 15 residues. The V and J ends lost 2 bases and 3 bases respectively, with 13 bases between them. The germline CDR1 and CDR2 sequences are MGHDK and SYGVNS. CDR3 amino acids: CASSERTESYTEAFF. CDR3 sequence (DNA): TGTGCCAGCAGTGAAAGGACAGAGAGTTACACTGAAGCTTTCTTT. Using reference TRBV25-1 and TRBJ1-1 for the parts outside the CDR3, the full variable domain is EADIYQTPRYLVIGTGKKITLECSQTMGHDKMYWYQQDPGMELHLIHYSYGVNSTEKGDLSSESTVSRIRTEHFPLTLESARPSHTSQYLCASSERTESYTEAFFGQGTRLTVV.

The CDR3 is CASSLFGAGANVLTF. The CDR3 DNA sequence: TGTGCCAGCAGCTTATTTGGGGCCGGGGCCAACGTCCTGACTTTC. The V gene is TRBV7-9, the J gene TRBJ2-6; the D gene is possibly TRBD1 (5 bases). The CDR3 has 15 residues. CDR1 and CDR2 (germline): SEHNR, FQNEAQ (reference sequence). V lost 2 bases, J lost 4 bases, and 9 bases lay in between.

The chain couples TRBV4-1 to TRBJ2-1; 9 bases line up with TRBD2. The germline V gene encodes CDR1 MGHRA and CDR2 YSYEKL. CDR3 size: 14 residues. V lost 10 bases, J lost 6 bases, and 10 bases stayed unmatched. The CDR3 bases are TGCGCCACCGGAAGGGCGGGAGGGGGCAATGAGCAGTTCTTC. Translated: CATGRAGGGNEQFF.

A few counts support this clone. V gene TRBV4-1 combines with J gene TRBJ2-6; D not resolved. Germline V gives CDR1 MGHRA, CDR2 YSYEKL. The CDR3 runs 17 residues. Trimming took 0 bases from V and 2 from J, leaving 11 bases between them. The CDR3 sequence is CASSQDPVGAGANVLTF. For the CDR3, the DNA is TGCGCCAGCAGCCAAGATCCGGTGGGCGCTGGGGCCAACGTCCTGACTTTC.

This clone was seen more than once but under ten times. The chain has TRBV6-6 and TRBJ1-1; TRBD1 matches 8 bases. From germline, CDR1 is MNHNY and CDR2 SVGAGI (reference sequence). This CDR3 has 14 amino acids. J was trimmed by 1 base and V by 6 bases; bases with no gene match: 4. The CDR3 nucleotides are TGTGCCAGCAGCCCTGGGACAGGGAACACTGAAGCTTTCTTT. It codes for CASSPGTGNTEAFF.